This T cell receptor beta chain was sequenced during a study of T cell responses to AZD1222 COVID-19 vaccine. Study-wide findings and caveats: Among AZD1222 vaccinees, only six were seropositive at baseline.

This clone was counted a few times. Its specificity is not known. Germline-derived CDR1 and CDR2 are MDHEN and SYDVKM. The CDR3 extends over 13 amino acids. The V gene lost 5 bases and the J gene lost 3 bases, with 11 bases spanning the gap. Only in-frame clones appear in the TCRdb table, and some are missing; sequencing was by immunoSEQ multiplex PCR. Of around 130,000 clones listed, around 87% are singletons. The origin of this receptor is an adult who received the AZD1222 COVID-19 vaccine. This chain joins TRBV28 and TRBJ2-7, with a weak D call TRBD2 (5 bases). Specimen: peripheral blood, collected 28 days after the second AZD1222 dose. This chain's CDR3 is CASSRGLFYEQYF. The CDR3 bases are TGTGCCAGCAGTCGAGGACTGTTCTACGAGCAGTACTTC.